Shown below are 14 T cell receptor beta chains from a single sample sequenced in a study of cytomegalovirus exposure and HLA in healthy donors. 60 Vbeta and 13 Jbeta primers were used in PCR. Only in-frame clones appear in the TCRdb table, and some are missing; sequencing was by immunoSEQ multiplex PCR. The repertoire holds 150,000 to 250,000 clones, with 65% to 80% as singletons. The sequenced sample consisted of PBMCs. These receptors were collected from a woman aged 25 to 39 in good health and CMV-seropositive.

The CDR3 nucleotides are TGCGCCAGCAGTTCCGTTGGGGGAGGAAGCAATCAGCCCCAGCATTTT. As protein: CASSSVGGGSNQPQHF. The V call is TRBV10-2, the J call TRBJ1-5, with a possible D match to TRBD1 (5 bases). Germline V gene sequence: CDR1 WSHSY, CDR2 SAAADI. V lost 5 bases to trimming and J lost 1 base, with 15 bases between them. The CDR3 runs to 16 residues.

This chain connects TRBV7-9 to TRBJ2-1; TRBD2 agrees at 8 bases. The CDR3 has 16 amino acids. After removal of 3 bases from V and 7 bases from J, the junction contained 11 bases not matched to a gene. Per the germline V gene, CDR1 is SEHNR and CDR2 is FQNEAQ (reference sequence). The CDR3 reads CASSLKSGSDGNEQFF. CDR3 nucleotides: TGTGCCAGCAGCTTGAAAAGCGGGAGCGACGGAAATGAGCAGTTCTTC. Looking up the rest from reference TRBV7-9 and TRBJ2-1 gives the full variable domain: DTGVSQNPRHKITKRGQNVTFRCDPISEHNRLYWYRQTLGQGPEFLTYFQNEAQLEKSRLLSDRFSAERPKGSFSTLEIQRTEQGDSAMYLCASSLKSGSDGNEQFFGPGTRLTVL.

Concerning this clone itself: The junction does not match germline at one end; this may be a read error. The chain joins TRBV6-5 to TRBJ2-7, with D unclear. The germline CDR1 and CDR2 sequences are MNHEY and SVGAGI. The CDR3 covers 11 residues. The CDR3 nucleotides read TGTGTCAGCACCAACAACTACGAGCAGTACTTC. Encoded protein: CVSTNNYEQYF.

This clone has only one observation. This chain connects TRBV19 to TRBJ1-1; TRBD1 aligns across 8 bases. The V gene's germline CDR1 is LNHDA and CDR2 SQIVND (reference sequence). The CDR3 loop spans 11 amino acids. The CDR3 is CGTGGGTEAFF. Written as DNA, the CDR3 is TGTGGCACAGGGGGGGGCACTGAAGCTTTCTTT. Together with reference TRBV19 and TRBJ1-1, the CDR3 gives the full variable domain: DGGITQSPKYLFRKEGQNVTLSCEQNLNHDAMYWYRQDPGQGLRLIYYSQIVNDFQKGDIAEGYSVSREKKESFPLTVTSAQKNPTAFYLCGTGGGTEAFFGQGTRLTVV.

The rearrangement links TRBV4-2 to TRBJ1-1; D remains ambiguous. This CDR3 contains 16 residues. The V end was cut by 0 bases, the J end by 2 bases, with 13 bases between. Germline assignment: CDR1 LGHNA and CDR2 YNFKEQ. CDR3 sequence reads: CASSQDPQLLNTEAFF. Here the CDR3 DNA reads TGTGCCAGCAGCCAAGACCCACAGTTATTAAACACTGAAGCTTTCTTT.

This rearrangement joins TRBV30 to TRBJ1-5, with D unclear. CDR1 GTSNPN and CDR2 SVGIG come from the germline V gene (reference sequence). The CDR3 covers 16 residues. The V and J ends lost 1 base and 1 base respectively, with 14 bases between them. CDR3: CAWSEEGGGSNQPQHF. Here the CDR3 DNA reads TGTGCCTGGAGTGAGGAAGGCGGTGGGAGCAATCAGCCCCAGCATTTT.

This sequence joins TRBV6-4 and TRBJ2-7; no reliable D call. V lost 6 bases and J lost 1, with 13 bases in between. Germline V gene sequence: CDR1 MRHNA, CDR2 SNTAGT. CDR3 length: 14 amino acids. The CDR3: CASSALDASYEQYF. The CDR3 DNA is TGTGCCAGCAGCGCGCTAGATGCGTCCTACGAGCAGTACTTC.

The rearrangement uses TRBV9 and TRBJ1-5, with D perhaps TRBD1 (5 bases). Germline values: CDR1 SGDLS, CDR2 YYNGEE. CDR3 length: 15 residues. V dropped 2 bases and J dropped 6 bases, with 15 bases sitting between them. This CDR3 is CASSVGEGEGQPQHF. The CDR3 DNA follows: TGTGCCAGCAGCGTCGGTGAAGGGGAAGGTCAGCCCCAGCATTTT.

The chain is built from TRBV5-1 and TRBJ2-2; the D gene is possibly TRBD1 (5 bases). Trimming cost V 0 bases and J 4 bases, with 10 bases left between them. CDR3 length: 15 amino acids. Germline loops: CDR1 SGHRS, CDR2 YFSETQ. As DNA, the CDR3 is TGCGCCAGCAGCTTGGCCCTTGGGGCCACCGGGGAGCTGTTTTTT. It codes for CASSLALGATGELFF.

This clone was seen a single time. V and J are TRBV27 and TRBJ2-2; a possible D gene is TRBD1 (6 bases). Trimming removed 5 bases from V and 4 bases from J, with 20 bases in between. Germline V gene data show CDR1 as MNHEY and CDR2 as SMNVEV (reference sequence). The CDR3 runs 17 residues. CDR3 residues: CASSTPPETGGTGELFF. The CDR3 bases are TGTGCCAGCAGTACCCCCCCCGAGACAGGCGGCACCGGGGAGCTGTTTTTT.

This clone has only one observation. J is TRBJ1-1 and V is TRBV30, with 10 bases matching TRBD1. CDR3 length equals 13 residues. Trimming removed 4 bases from V and 3 bases from J; junction bases left unmatched: 2. Germline V gene lookup returns CDR1 GTSNPN and CDR2 SVGIG (reference sequence). CDR3 in amino acids: CAWKDRGDTEAFF. The CDR3 coding sequence is TGTGCCTGGAAGGACAGGGGGGACACTGAAGCTTTCTTT.

The chain combines TRBV20-1 with TRBJ2-1, with D hard to call. V shed 7 bases and J shed 8 bases, with 9 bases lying between them. The germline V gene encodes CDR1 DFQATT and CDR2 SNEGSKA (reference sequence). The length of the CDR3 is 10 residues. DNA of the CDR3: TGCAGTGTTCAGATGTATGAGCAGTTCTTC. Its protein is CSVQMYEQFF.

The chain is built from TRBV6-5 and TRBJ1-1, with D unresolved. V dropped 0 bases and J dropped 1 base, with 9 bases sitting between them. Germline CDR1 and CDR2: MNHEY and SVGAGI. This CDR3 spans 15 amino acids. The CDR3 sequence: CASSYSLSRNTEAFF. Here the CDR3 DNA reads TGTGCCAGCAGTTACTCCCTCTCCCGGAACACTGAAGCTTTCTTT.

The chain combines TRBV21-1 with TRBJ2-7; the D call TRBD2 from the table was never checked on the DNA. TRBV21-1 is classified as a pseudogene. This CDR3 has 14 residues. This chain's CDR3 is CASSKRAASYEQYF. CDR3 DNA: TGTGCCAGCAGCAAGCGGGCCGCTTCCTACGAGCAGTACTTC.